The clone carrying this T cell receptor (beta chain) was detected a few times. Its target is not known. These data belong to a study of T cell clones after liver transplantation. Across the whole study: Three of eight recipients were HCV-positive; others had non-autoimmune, non-viral indications.

Thawed unstimulated PBMCs were FACS-sorted by CD3, CD4 and CD8 into two populations. Some clones are missing from TCRdb's copy, which holds only in-frame ones; the method was immunoSEQ multiplex PCR. The sample records some 110,000 clones, roughly nine tenths being singletons. The CDR3 is 14 amino acids. The ends were cut back, 4 bases at V and 0 bases at J, with 7 bases in the middle. The germline V gene has CDR1 LNHDA and CDR2 SQIVND (reference sequence). Notes on the study in general: Low donor cell numbers restricted donor-reactive repertoire measurement in a couple of subjects.

This specimen was CD4+ T cells from blood, taken 12 months after liver transplant. The clonotype was recovered from a human patient who received a liver transplant. Some T cells may be supplied by the graft donor. The chain couples TRBV19 to TRBJ1-3, with D uncertain. The CDR3 region has the DNA TGTGCCAGTAGTACACTGAACTCTGGAAACACCATATATTTT. As protein: CASSTLNSGNTIYF.